The clone carrying this T cell receptor (beta chain) was observed a single time. The target antigen is unknown. These data originate in a study of a mutant IDH1 vaccine in newly diagnosed glioma. About the study: Radiotherapy alone preceded vaccination by 4-6 weeks; alternatively, vaccination started with temozolomide cycles. Sex distribution of treated patients was approximately 60% male and about 38% female; mean age was around 40 years. Earlier care involved radiotherapy, temozolomide, or both, and the majority received both.

CDR1 is MNHEY and CDR2 is SVGAGI in the germline V gene. The ends were cut back, 0 bases at V and 3 bases at J, with 6 bases in the middle. The CDR3 contains 13 residues. The table came from immunoSEQ multiplex PCR; TCRdb's copy has only in-frame clones and leaves some out. The repertoire holds roughly 51,000 clones, with over 70% as singletons. Time point meaning: week 5, during vaccination. Alongside topical imiquimod, each dose of vaccine comprised 300 ug of mutant IDH1 20-mer peptide. The sequence was obtained from a man aged 30 to 39 with glioma. This chain connects TRBV6-5 to TRBJ2-7; no clear D gene. This specimen was PBMCs, taken from a glioma patient whose treatment included an IDH1 peptide vaccine. CDR3 sequence reads: CASSYSWGYEQYF. The CDR3 DNA reads as TGTGCCAGCAGTTACTCGTGGGGCTACGAGCAGTACTTC.